Shown below are 20 T cell receptor beta chains from a single sample sequenced in a study of shared clonotypes between healthy human individuals. Data came from immunoSEQ multiplex PCR; TCRdb stores just in-frame clones and leaves some out. This table holds about 2.3 million clones, about 90% found once. The source material was naive CD4+ T cells from PBMCs. Subset: CD45RA+ positively selected. The origin of the receptors is a young man in good health. Some clones in this sample may be carry-over from other donors' samples.

The rearrangement links TRBV19 to TRBJ1-5; tentatively, D is TRBD1 (6 bases). Germline-derived CDR1 and CDR2 are LNHDA and SQIVND (reference sequence). The V end was cut by 1 base, the J end by 1 base, with 11 bases between. The CDR3 has 16 residues. The chain's CDR3 is CASSIGTGRSNQPQHF. CDR3 DNA: TGTGCCAGTAGTATAGGTACAGGGAGGAGCAATCAGCCCCAGCATTTT.

Remarks on this clone: This may be a read error: a much more frequent sequence differs by one nucleotide. Other DNA sequences from this sample encode an identical CDR3 as well. This chain links TRBV7-3 with TRBJ1-1, with D unresolved. Looked up from germline, CDR1 is SGHTA and CDR2 is FQGTGA. The CDR3 extends over 13 amino acids. V lost 2 bases, J lost 1 base, and 5 bases lay in between. In DNA, the CDR3 is TGTGCCAGCAGCTTAGAAAGGAACACTGAAGCTTTCTTT. Translated, it gives CASSLERNTEAFF.

The chain is built from TRBV6-5 and TRBJ1-5; 7 nucleotides align to TRBD1. Trimming cost V 4 bases and J 4 bases; bases outside gene matches: 10. The CDR3 runs 16 residues. Looked up from germline, CDR1 is MNHEY and CDR2 is SVGAGI. The CDR3 DNA follows: TGTGCCAGCAGTTCGCGCCGGGGACAGCCTAATCAGCCCCAGCATTTT. Its translation: CASSSRRGQPNQPQHF.

The chain recombines TRBV5-1 with TRBJ2-3, with a possible D match to TRBD2 (5 bases). CDR1 and CDR2 (germline): SGHRS, YFSETQ. The CDR3 sequence is 13 residues long. Trimming took off 0 bases at V and 10 bases at J, with 12 bases between the two ends. The CDR3 DNA follows: TGCGCCAGCAGCTTGGTAGGTGAGGGAGCGCAGTATTTT. As protein: CASSLVGEGAQYF.

The J gene is TRBJ2-1, the V gene TRBV18, with 7 bases aligning to TRBD2. Germline CDR1 reads KGHSH; CDR2 reads LQKENI. CDR3 length: 17 amino acids. J was trimmed by 4 bases and V by 1 base; bases with no gene match: 10. The CDR3 protein is CASSPRKQSGTYNEQFF. The CDR3, as DNA: TGTGCCAGCTCACCACGAAAGCAAAGCGGGACTTACAATGAGCAGTTCTTC.

This clone came up once. The V gene is TRBV2, the J gene TRBJ2-4; no definite D call. V dropped 6 bases and J dropped 1 base, with 13 bases sitting between them. The CDR3 spans 15 residues. Germline assignment: CDR1 SNHLY and CDR2 FYNNEI. CDR3 bases: TGTGCCAGCAGAGCAGGTTGGGTTGCCAAAAACATTCAGTACTTC. Residues: CASRAGWVAKNIQYF.

V gene TRBV7-9 combines with J gene TRBJ1-3, with a tentative D call TRBD1 (6 bases). Between the trimmed V and J ends, which lost 4 bases and 3 bases, there was a span of 13 bases. The CDR3 length is 15 residues. CDR1 SEHNR and CDR2 FQNEAQ come from the germline V gene (reference sequence). CDR3 sequence: CASSSTQGRGNTIYF. CDR3 in DNA: TGTGCCAGCAGCTCGACCCAGGGGCGTGGAAACACCATATATTTT.

The chain joins TRBV19 to TRBJ2-7; TRBD1 might be the D (6 bases). V shed 5 bases and J shed 6 bases, with 17 bases lying between them. CDR3 length: 14 residues. Germline assignment: CDR1 LNHDA and CDR2 SQIVND (reference sequence). Here the CDR3 reads CASSLVQGAGEQYF. In DNA form, the CDR3 reads TGTGCCAGTAGTCTCGTACAGGGAGCAGGCGAGCAGTACTTC.

The chain joins TRBV6-6 to TRBJ2-1, with D possibly being TRBD2 (7 bases). CDR1 and CDR2 (germline): MNHNY, SVGAGI (reference sequence). The CDR3 consists of 15 residues. Trimming cost V 4 bases and J 4 bases, with 14 bases left between them. As DNA, the CDR3 is TGTGCCAGCAGTTCGGCGGGGGCTTCGTACAATGAGCAGTTCTTC. Its protein is CASSSAGASYNEQFF.

As for this clone: Distinct nucleotide sequences in the sample also encode this CDR3. This chain uses TRBV5-1 with TRBJ2-1; D is undetermined. The CDR3 runs 15 residues. V lost 2 bases to trimming and J lost 0 bases, with 9 bases between them. The germline V gene encodes CDR1 SGHRS and CDR2 YFSETQ. Here the CDR3 reads CASSLAPSSYNEQFF. As DNA, the CDR3 is TGCGCCAGCAGCTTAGCCCCAAGCTCCTACAATGAGCAGTTCTTC.

In nucleotides, the CDR3 is TGTGCCAGCAGCCCGCGGTTCGGGGTCTCCTACGAGCAGTACTTC. This encodes CASSPRFGVSYEQYF. The chain recombines TRBV6-5 with TRBJ2-7, with D maybe TRBD2 (5 bases). The V end lost 6 bases, the J end lost 0 bases, and 15 bases lay between the germline ends. Germline V gene sequence: CDR1 MNHEY, CDR2 SVGAGI. This CDR3 is 15 amino acids long.

The rearrangement joins TRBV4-1 to TRBJ2-5, with TRBD2 identical over 13 bases. Germline CDR1 MGHRA, CDR2 YSYEKL. Losses at the gene ends were 0 bases for V and 12 bases for J; bases not matched to a gene: 10. The CDR3 covers 16 residues. The CDR3 loop is CASSQEGTSGTEGEYF. Here the CDR3 DNA reads TGCGCCAGCAGCCAAGAGGGGACTAGCGGGACCGAAGGGGAGTACTTC.

This chain joins TRBV27 and TRBJ2-6; the D is unclear. CDR1 and CDR2 from the germline V gene are MNHEY and SMNVEV (reference sequence). The CDR3 spans 13 residues. Trimming cost V 6 bases and J 3 bases, with 6 bases left between them. In DNA form, the CDR3 reads TGTGCCAGCAGGCCGGGTGGGGCCAACGTCCTGACTTTC. Its translation: CASRPGGANVLTF.

The gene calls are TRBV18 and TRBJ2-7; TRBD2 might be the D (6 bases). The germline V gene has CDR1 KGHSH and CDR2 LQKENI. The germline V and J ends were trimmed by 3 bases and 0 bases, with 12 bases remaining between them. The CDR3 runs to 15 residues. The CDR3 coding sequence is TGTGCCAGCTCACCGGGCGGGACCTTCTCCTACGAGCAGTACTTC. Protein product: CASSPGGTFSYEQYF.

The gene calls are TRBV15 and TRBJ2-7, with a tentative D call TRBD1 (5 bases). The germline V gene has CDR1 LNHNV and CDR2 YYDKDF (reference sequence). V dropped 0 bases and J dropped 6 bases, with 12 bases sitting between them. The CDR3 runs 14 residues. The CDR3 loop reads CATSRDKGVGEQYF. CDR3 bases: TGTGCCACCAGCAGAGATAAAGGGGTCGGCGAGCAGTACTTC. Looking up the rest from reference TRBV15 and TRBJ2-7 gives the full variable domain: DAMVIQNPRYQVTQFGKPVTLSCSQTLNHNVMYWYQQKSSQAPKLLFHYYDKDFNNEADTPDNFQSRRPNTSFCFLDIRSPGLGDTAMYLCATSRDKGVGEQYFGPGTRLTVT.

This rearrangement joins TRBV7-2 to TRBJ1-1; D is ambiguous. Between the trimmed V and J ends, which lost 1 base and 1 base, there was a span of 10 bases. CDR3 length equals 15 residues. The germline V gene encodes CDR1 SGHTA and CDR2 FQGNSA. The chain's CDR3 is CASSLGTGANTEAFF. The CDR3 region has the DNA TGTGCCAGCAGCTTAGGTACGGGCGCGAACACTGAAGCTTTCTTT. The full variable domain, its missing parts supplied by reference TRBV7-2 and TRBJ1-1, is GAGVSQSPSNKVTEKGKDVELRCDPISGHTALYWYRQSLGQGLEFLIYFQGNSAPDKSGLPSDRFSAERTGGSVSTLTIQRTQQEDSAVYLCASSLGTGANTEAFFGQGTRLTVV.

The chain links TRBV5-1 to TRBJ2-3, with D maybe TRBD2 (5 bases). This CDR3 contains 14 residues. V was trimmed by 0 bases and J by 4 bases, leaving 9 bases between them. From germline, CDR1 is SGHRS and CDR2 YFSETQ. As DNA, the CDR3 is TGCGCCAGCAGCTTGGGGGAGTCCTCAGATACGCAGTATTTT. Translation gives CASSLGESSDTQYF.

Written as DNA, the CDR3 is TGTGCCAGCGGAGTAGATCGGGGGGACAGGAGAAAAGAGACCCAGTACTTC. Amino acids: CASGVDRGDRRKETQYF. The chain joins TRBV28 to TRBJ2-5; perhaps TRBD1 as D (8 bases). The length of the CDR3 is 17 residues. Trimming took off 8 bases at V and 3 bases at J, with 25 bases between the two ends. CDR1 is MDHEN and CDR2 is SYDVKM in the germline V gene.

The chain uses TRBV18 and TRBJ1-4, with TRBD1 matching over 7 bases. The ends lost 5 bases at V and 5 bases at J; junction bases unmatched: 14. The CDR3 is 17 residues long. Germline loops: CDR1 KGHSH, CDR2 LQKENI. The chain's CDR3 is CASSSQIPGTANEKLFF. The CDR3 DNA follows: TGTGCCAGCTCATCTCAAATACCCGGGACAGCGAATGAAAAACTGTTTTTT.

The gene calls are TRBV5-3 and TRBJ2-7, with a tentative D call TRBD1 (5 bases). TRBV5-3 falls under the ORF class, with uncertain function. V lost 4 bases to trimming and J lost 2 bases, with 10 bases between them. CDR3 size: 13 residues. The CDR3 region has the DNA TGTGCCAGAAGCGCCACCAGGGCCTACGAGCAGTACTTC. Its protein product is CARSATRAYEQYF.